Included here is one T cell receptor (beta chain) sequence, with context. Its antigen is still unknown. Mismatch with germline at one junction end may stem from a read error. The immunoSEQ Assay, a bias-controlled multiplex PCR, was used to amplify TCRbeta CDR3 regions from genomic DNA. From the authors' description of their analysis: Within the assay, amplification of reference gene primers was used to estimate how many nucleated cells each sample contained. To quantify the absolute abundance of each unique TCRbeta CDR3 rearrangement, sequence reads were collapsed and filtered. For each sample, productive Simpson clonality was calculated as the square root of Simpson's diversity index over productive rearrangements. The table comes from immuneACCESS by way of TCRdb, which keeps in-frame sequences with V and J called. Part of the clones is missing from these tables; in studies checked, under half for an unresolved V gene and the rest for unknown reasons. V and J calls and clone size come straight from that table; D and trimming were deduced from the DNA. This sample lists 120,000 to 150,000 clones; 75% to 90% were detected once. The top ten hold around 3.3% of the sample.

These data originate in a study of blood T cell repertoires in COVID-19 (dated by TCRdb to about 2020). About the investigation overall: The collaborator samples originated in the United States, Italy and Spain and spanned the acute and convalescent phases of COVID-19. The material from the prospective study consisted of cDNA or gDNA derived from T cells, B-cell-depleted T cells, or PBMCs. Subjects who had been exposed to COVID-19, were actively infected with it, or had recovered from it provided the deeply sampled blood TCRbeta repertoires that made up the dataset. A freely available public database, intended as a resource for researchers studying the immune response to SARS-CoV-2, is where the repertoires were released. The samples were drawn from the first 160 participants of the ongoing ImmuneRACE study and from under 1,500 subjects provided by 6 global collaborators. Nearly every sample came with metadata listing a de-identified subject ID, COVID-19 status, age in years and sex. HLA class I and class II types, where available, came from metadata supplied by the sample provider rather than from assay-based typing. Overall results and qualifications from the work: How much clinical and demographic metadata was included differed by source and by participant, and the metadata was provided uncurated.

Whole blood was collected in K2EDTA tubes by collaborating institutions according to the institutions' own protocols. For TCRbeta analysis, collaborators shipped samples in one of three forms: frozen whole blood, isolated PBMCs, or DNA extracted from either of those sample types. CDR1 SSHAT and CDR2 FNYEAQ were looked up in the germline V gene (reference sequence). CDR3 length: 14 amino acids, cysteine to phenylalanine. Only the CDR3 region is kept as DNA, spanning 42 bases read in frame from base 1. Specimen: peripheral blood. The chain is assembled from TRBV7-7 and TRBJ2-5; the D gene is perhaps TRBD2, on 6 matching bases. The receptor comes from a woman aged 60 to 75 with active COVID-19. The DNA sequence is TGTGCTAGCAGCCAGGGACTGATCCCGGAGACCCAGTACTTC. The translation is CASSQGLIPETQYF.